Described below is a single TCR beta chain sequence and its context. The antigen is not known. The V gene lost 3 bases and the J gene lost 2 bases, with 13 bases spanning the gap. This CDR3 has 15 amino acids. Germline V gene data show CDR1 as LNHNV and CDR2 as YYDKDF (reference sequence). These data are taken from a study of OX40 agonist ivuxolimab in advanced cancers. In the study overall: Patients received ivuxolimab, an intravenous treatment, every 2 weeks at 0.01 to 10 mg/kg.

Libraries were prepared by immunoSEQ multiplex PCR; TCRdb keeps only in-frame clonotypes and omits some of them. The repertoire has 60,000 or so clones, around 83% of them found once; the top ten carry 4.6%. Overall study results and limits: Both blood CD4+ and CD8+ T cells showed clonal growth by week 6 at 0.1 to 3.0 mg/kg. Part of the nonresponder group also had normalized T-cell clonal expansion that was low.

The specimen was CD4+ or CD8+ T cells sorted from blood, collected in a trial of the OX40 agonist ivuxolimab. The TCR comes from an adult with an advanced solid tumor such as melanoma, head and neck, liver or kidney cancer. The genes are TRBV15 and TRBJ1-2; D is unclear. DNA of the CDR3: TGTGCCACCAGCAGTCCCCCGGACGGGAACTATGGCTACACCTTC. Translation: CATSSPPDGNYGYTF.